This T cell receptor (beta chain) was documented in a study of cytomegalovirus exposure and HLA in healthy donors. The study, taken as a whole, reports: The analysis excluded some indistinguishable V segments, including TRBV6-2 and TRBV6-3.

PCR employed 60 Vbeta and 13 Jbeta primers. Using immunoSEQ multiplex PCR, the repertoire was profiled, and TCRdb retains in-frame clones only, with some absent. The repertoire holds roughly 100,000 clones, about 71% seen once, with less than 3.5% in the top ten. Details on this clone: Its antigen is currently unknown.

Trimming removed 5 bases from V and 9 bases from J; junction bases left unmatched: 7. This CDR3 comprises 13 residues. Germline-derived CDR1 and CDR2 are SGHDN and FVKESK. Source material: PBMCs. The TCR sequence derives from a woman aged 45-59 years in good health and CMV-seronegative. The gene calls are TRBV14 and TRBJ2-3; 8 bases are shared with TRBD1. CDR3 nucleotide sequence: TGTGCCAGCAGCATCAGGGGGCTGAGGACGCAGTATTTT. Its protein product is CASSIRGLRTQYF.